The 7 T cell receptor beta chains given below trace back to one sample, sequenced in a study of Ad26.COV2.S vaccination and SARS-CoV-2 variants. Treatment described: around 19 received Ad26.COV2.S at low or high dose, single or two shots; several received placebo; per-sample allocation not given. At day 63 after the first vaccine or placebo injection, samples were drawn. TCRdb's copy holds only in-frame clones and misses some; the assay was immunoSEQ multiplex PCR. This table holds 400,000 to 450,000 clones, 80% to 95% found once. This specimen was peripheral blood, taken in a trial of Ad26.COV2.S vaccine versus placebo. All receptors derive from a person aged 18-60 years who received the Ad26.COV2.S COVID-19 vaccine or a placebo.

This clone was detected a few times. The chain links TRBV7-9 to TRBJ2-7, with D uncertain. The CDR3 length is 12 residues. Trimming shortened V by 8 bases and J by 3 bases, and 11 bases separated the two germline ends. Germline V lookup: CDR1 SEHNR, CDR2 FQNEAQ (reference sequence). The CDR3 spells CASAPGGYEQYF. The CDR3 DNA reads as TGTGCCAGCGCCCCCGGTGGCTACGAGCAGTACTTC.

The CDR3 DNA sequence: TGTGCCTGGACTCCGGGACAGGGGGAATACGAGCAGTACTTC. Translated: CAWTPGQGEYEQYF. The chain carries TRBV30 and TRBJ2-7; TRBD1 agrees at 11 bases. V gave up 4 bases and J gave up 4 bases; unmatched junction bases: 6. Per the germline V gene, CDR1 is GTSNPN and CDR2 is SVGIG (reference sequence). The CDR3 consists of 14 residues.

CDR3 sequence reads: CASSLTTHGAGTIHTEAFF. The CDR3 nucleotides are TGTGCCAGCAGCTTAACAACTCATGGGGCCGGGACTATACACACTGAAGCTTTCTTT. V and J are TRBV11-2 and TRBJ1-1; TRBD1 might be the D (5 bases). CDR3 size: 19 residues. V was clipped by 2 bases and J by 3 bases, with 25 bases between them. Germline V gene data show CDR1 as SGHAT and CDR2 as FQNNGV. The full variable domain, its missing parts supplied by reference TRBV11-2 and TRBJ1-1, is EAGVAQSPRYKIIEKRQSVAFWCNPISGHATLYWYQQILGQGPKLLIQFQNNGVVDDSQLPKDRFSAERLKGVDSTLKIQPAKLEDSAVYLCASSLTTHGAGTIHTEAFFGQGTRLTVV.

The chain combines TRBV18 with TRBJ2-3, with a tentative D call TRBD2 (6 bases). V was cut by 2 bases and J by 1 base, with 16 bases left in between. CDR1 and CDR2 from the germline V gene are KGHSH and LQKENI. This CDR3 region has 17 residues. Here the CDR3 reads CASSPGRPGLRTDTQYF. The CDR3 region has the DNA TGTGCCAGCTCACCAGGAAGGCCGGGACTTCGCACAGATACGCAGTATTTT.

J is TRBJ2-7 and V is TRBV24-1, with unresolved D. V dropped 4 bases and J dropped 4 bases, with 10 bases sitting between them. The germline CDR1 and CDR2 sequences are KGHDR and SFDVKD. The CDR3 totals 13 residues. CDR3 loop: CATSDEDPYEQYF. The CDR3 DNA reads TGTGCCACCAGTGACGAGGACCCATACGAGCAGTACTTC.

The sample holds a few counts of this clone. The CDR3 DNA reads TGTGCCAGCTCACCACCGATTGGCACCGGGGAGCTGTTTTTT. Residues: CASSPPIGTGELFF. The V and J genes are TRBV18 and TRBJ2-2; no firm D call. CDR3 length equals 14 residues. V lost 0 bases and J 4 bases, leaving 6 bases between the germline ends. Germline V gene lookup returns CDR1 KGHSH and CDR2 LQKENI.

This clone has only a few counts. CDR3 residues: CASSVGGGYEQYF. CDR3 in DNA: TGCGCCAGCAGTGTGGGGGGCGGCTACGAGCAGTACTTC. The V gene is TRBV10-2, the J gene TRBJ2-7, with D possibly being TRBD1 or TRBD2 (6 bases each). Deletions cut 4 bases from V and 3 bases from J, with 10 bases between. The length of the CDR3 is 13 residues. CDR1 WSHSY and CDR2 SAAADI come from the germline V gene.